The next 13 T cell receptor beta chains were all read from a single sample in a study of T-cell reconstitution after alpha-beta-depleted transplantation in children. The TCRbeta library incorporated unique molecular identifiers. From the PCR reads, TCRdb called clonotypes with MiXCR, one entry per CDR3 protein. There are 500,000 to 600,000 distinct CDR3 sequences in the sample; around 27% occur only once, and about 35% lies in the top ten. This specimen consisted of PBMCs, obtained before TCRalphabeta/CD19-depleted stem cell transplant. Source of these receptors: a boy younger than two with Wiskott-Aldrich syndrome, due to receive a stem cell transplant.

This chain joins TRBV20-1 and TRBJ2-4; D might be TRBD2 (5 bases). Trimming stripped 3 bases from V and 4 bases from J, with 13 bases between. The length of the CDR3 is 14 residues. Germline V CDR1 and CDR2: DFQATT, SNEGSKA (reference sequence). CDR3 sequence: CSAREPRGKNIQYF. CDR3 in DNA: TGCAGTGCTAGGGAACCACGGGGTAAAAACATTCAGTACTTC.

The rearrangement uses TRBV20-1 and TRBJ2-1, with 11 bases that match TRBD2. The J segment lost 7 bases and the V segment lost 3 bases, leaving 8 bases of the junction unmatched. CDR3 length: 15 residues. In germline, CDR1 is DFQATT, CDR2 SNEGSKA (reference sequence). In DNA, the CDR3 is TGCAGTGCTAGCCCCACTAGCGGGAGCGGTAATGAGCAGTTCTTC. Translating gives CSASPTSGSGNEQFF.

This rearrangement joins TRBV20-1 to TRBJ2-4, with D possibly TRBD1 on 5 matching bases. The V end lost 2 bases, the J end lost 2 bases, and 7 bases lay between the germline ends. The germline gives CDR1 DFQATT, CDR2 SNEGSKA (reference sequence). The CDR3 is made up of 13 amino acids. The chain's CDR3 is CSARQGTKNIQYF. The CDR3 DNA reads as TGCAGTGCTAGACAGGGAACCAAAAACATTCAGTACTTC.

The chain links TRBV5-1 to TRBJ2-3; TRBD1 aligns across 9 bases. V gave up 4 bases and J gave up 4 bases; unmatched junction bases: 7. CDR1 is SGHRS, CDR2 YFSETQ, per germline. The CDR3 has 15 residues. This CDR3 is CASSPIGTGPDTQYF. The CDR3 coding sequence is TGCGCCAGCAGCCCGATCGGGACAGGGCCAGATACGCAGTATTTT.

The chain carries TRBV2 and TRBJ2-1, with 9 bases identical to TRBD2. The CDR3 runs 14 residues. Germline V lookup: CDR1 SNHLY, CDR2 FYNNEI. V dropped 3 bases and J dropped 4; count of bases not matched to a gene: 1. In nucleotides, the CDR3 is TGTGCCAGCAGTGATAGCGGGGGTTACAATGAGCAGTTCTTC. It translates to CASSDSGGYNEQFF.

The chain couples TRBV3-1 to TRBJ2-1; 11 bases line up with TRBD2. Trimming removed 2 bases from V and 10 bases from J; junction bases left unmatched: 4. The germline gives CDR1 LGHDT, CDR2 YNNKEL (reference sequence). This CDR3 comprises 14 residues. CDR3 nucleotides: TGTGCCAGCAGCCAACTTAGACTAGCGGGGGAGCAGTTCTTC. Translated: CASSQLRLAGEQFF.

This clonotype was seen a few times. The rearrangement joins TRBV5-1 to TRBJ2-1; D tentatively fits TRBD1 or TRBD2 (5 bases each). CDR1 and CDR2 from the germline V gene are SGHRS and YFSETQ. Trimming left V 1 base short and J 0 bases short, with 23 bases between. CDR3 length equals 20 residues. CDR3 DNA: TGCGCCAGCAGCTTGCGTGGTTTCCCGGGGCAATTTATCTCCTACAATGAGCAGTTCTTC. This encodes CASSLRGFPGQFISYNEQFF.

About this clonotype: Mismatch with germline at one junction end may stem from a read error. V is TRBV9 and J is TRBJ2-1, with a tentative D call TRBD1 (6 bases). Germline V gene sequence: CDR1 SGDLS, CDR2 YYNGEE. There are 13 residues in the CDR3. The CDR3 reads CATSEGQNNEQFF. For the CDR3, the DNA is TGTGCCACCAGCGAGGGACAAAACAATGAGCAGTTCTTC.

V and J are TRBV5-1 and TRBJ2-1; D remains ambiguous. In germline, CDR1 is SGHRS, CDR2 YFSETQ. This CDR3 has 13 residues. V lost 2 bases, J lost 3 bases, and 6 bases lay in between. The CDR3 DNA follows: TGCGCCAGCAGCTTTGCCCGCTACAATGAGCAGTTCTTC. Translation gives CASSFARYNEQFF.

J is TRBJ1-2 and V is TRBV27, with TRBD1 matching 7 bases. The CDR3 consists of 14 residues. The germline V gene encodes CDR1 MNHEY and CDR2 SMNVEV (reference sequence). Unmatched junction bases numbered 8, after V lost 2 bases and J lost 8 bases. The CDR3 reads CASSLKTTGTGYTF. The CDR3 DNA reads as TGTGCCAGCAGTTTAAAGACGACAGGGACAGGCTACACCTTC.

This rearrangement joins TRBV29-1 to TRBJ2-7; 11 bases map to TRBD1. The CDR3 has 14 amino acids. V trimming: 0 bases; J trimming: 8 bases; junction bases outside the gene matches: 6. Germline loops: CDR1 SQVTM, CDR2 ANQGSEA. CDR3 DNA: TGCAGCGTTGAAGATAGGGACAGGGGGTTCAAGCAGTACTTC. Translation gives CSVEDRDRGFKQYF.

This clonotype came up a few times. V usage is TRBV6-5 and J usage is TRBJ2-2; tentative D call: TRBD1 (6 bases). The length of the CDR3 is 13 residues. CDR1 MNHEY and CDR2 SVGAGI come from the germline V gene. The V and J ends lost 2 bases and 9 bases respectively, with 10 bases between them. This chain's CDR3 is CASSYQTGRELFF. CDR3 coding DNA: TGTGCCAGCAGTTACCAAACAGGGAGGGAGCTGTTTTTT.

This chain uses TRBV20-1 with TRBJ2-1; TRBD2 aligns across 8 bases. CDR1 is DFQATT and CDR2 is SNEGSKA in the germline V gene (reference sequence). Unmatched junction bases numbered 4, after V lost 0 bases and J lost 6 bases. The CDR3 runs 14 residues. This CDR3 reads CSARDGRAVNEQFF. The CDR3 DNA follows: TGCAGTGCTAGAGACGGGAGGGCCGTCAATGAGCAGTTCTTC.